The entry below gives a single TCR beta chain sequence along with its context. The same CDR3 is also encoded by other DNA sequences in this sample. During active infection, Seattle patients enrolled and were then monitored through disease. V lost 1 base, J lost 5 bases, and 5 bases lay in between. The germline V gene has CDR1 LGHDT and CDR2 YNNKEL (reference sequence). The CDR3 is 12 residues long. The data originate from a study of blood T cell repertoires in COVID-19. The wider study: There were acute and convalescent COVID-19 samples, and they came from the United States, Italy and Spain. The cDNA or gDNA used as material had been derived from T cells, B-cell-depleted T cells, or PBMCs.

Per the authors' pipeline: Amplified reference gene primers provided the basis for estimating nucleated cell counts. Repertoires were generated with immunoSEQ multiplex PCR, while TCRdb's copy carries only in-frame clones and drops some. That table gives V, J and clone size, and the DNA gave D and trimming. The data contain 250,000 or so clones, about 91% of them singletons. The chain couples TRBV3-1 (or the pseudogene TRBV3-2) to TRBJ2-5, with D unclear. The sequence was obtained from a young woman with COVID-19, enrolled during active disease. Material: peripheral blood. The CDR3 protein is CASSQAGETQYF. The CDR3 bases are TGTGCCAGCAGCCAAGCGGGTGAGACCCAGTACTTC.